Listed below are T cell receptor beta chains from one sample, sequenced in a study of CD8 T cells in ankylosing spondylitis. TCRdb used MiXCR to reprocess the 5' RACE reads, holding one entry per CDR3 protein. The sample yields fewer than 550,000 distinct CDR3 sequences, roughly 5.2% seen once. The sample was blood, either unsorted or a sorted T cell fraction (not recorded which). The receptors come from a male donor with ankylosing spondylitis. Each CDR3 is given with its conserved first and last residue. The D gene is left open where the match is weak. The size field is filled for only some rows; it gives once, few, many or a size class.

J gene: TRBJ1-2; V gene: TRBV7-8; clone size: many; D gene: TRBD1; CDR3 DNA: TGTGCCAGCAGCTTTGGGACAGGCTCTAACTATGGCTACACCTTC; CDR3 protein: CASSFGTGSNYGYTF
J gene: TRBJ2-5; V gene: TRBV5-1; clone size: many; D gene: TRBD1; CDR3 DNA: TGCGCCAGCAGCTTCGACAGGGGGTACCAAGAGACCCAGTACTTC; CDR3 protein: CASSFDRGYQETQYF
J gene: TRBJ2-5; V gene: TRBV9; clone size: -; D gene: TRBD1; CDR3 DNA: TGTGCCAGCAGCGTAGTTGGACAGGGTACTCAAGAGACCCAGTACTTC; CDR3 protein: CASSVVGQGTQETQYF
J gene: TRBJ2-1; V gene: TRBV7-2; clone size: -; D gene: TRBD2; CDR3 DNA: TGTGCCAGCGGAATAGCGGGAGGGGGGACGGGTGAGCAGTTCTTC; CDR3 protein: CASGIAGGGTGEQFF
J gene: TRBJ2-3; V gene: TRBV5-4; clone size: many; D gene: -; CDR3 DNA: TGTGCCAGCAGCAGTGCACAGGGCGCTAGCACAGATACGCAGTATTTT; CDR3 protein: CASSSAQGASTDTQYF
J gene: TRBJ1-2; V gene: TRBV20-1; clone size: many; D gene: -; CDR3 DNA: TGCACTCCACATGGCTACACCTTC; CDR3 protein: CTPHGYTF
J gene: TRBJ2-7; V gene: TRBV27; clone size: many; D gene: -; CDR3 DNA: TGTGCCAGCAGTCCAAAGACGGGACACTTGTACGAGCAGTACTTC; CDR3 protein: CASSPKTGHLYEQYF
J gene: TRBJ1-5; V gene: TRBV7-2; clone size: many; D gene: -; CDR3 DNA: TGTGCCAGCAGCTTAGGGGGGGGAGGGAGCAATCAGCCCCAGCATTTT; CDR3 protein: CASSLGGGGSNQPQHF
J gene: TRBJ2-7; V gene: TRBV12-3/TRBV12-4; clone size: many; D gene: TRBD1; CDR3 DNA: TGTGCCAGCAGTTGGGGACAGAGCTACGAGCAGTACTTC; CDR3 protein: CASSWGQSYEQYF
J gene: TRBJ2-5; V gene: TRBV6-6; clone size: -; D gene: -; CDR3 DNA: TGTACCAGCAGTTACTTTGAAGAGACCCAGTACTTC; CDR3 protein: CTSSYFEETQYF
J gene: TRBJ1-1; V gene: TRBV10-1; clone size: many; D gene: -; CDR3 DNA: TGCGCCAGCAGAAAGACTCTTGTCGCTGAAGCTTTCTTT; CDR3 protein: CASRKTLVAEAFF
J gene: TRBJ2-5; V gene: TRBV5-1; clone size: -; D gene: -; CDR3 DNA: TGCGCCAGCAGCTTGGGGGGGCGAGATAAAGAGACCCAGTACTTC; CDR3 protein: CASSLGGRDKETQYF
J gene: TRBJ1-6; V gene: TRBV20-1; clone size: many; D gene: -; CDR3 DNA: TGCAGTGCTAGACAGGGGTACAATTCACCCCTCCACTTT; CDR3 protein: CSARQGYNSPLHF
J gene: TRBJ2-5; V gene: TRBV27; clone size: few; D gene: -; CDR3 DNA: TGTGCCAGCAGTGCCTCCGGCGGGACCCAGTACTTC; CDR3 protein: CASSASGGTQYF
J gene: TRBJ2-1; V gene: TRBV4-2; clone size: few; D gene: -; CDR3 DNA: TGTGCCAGCAGCCAAGATGGGGGGCTGTCCTACAATGAGCAGTTCTTC; CDR3 protein: CASSQDGGLSYNEQFF
J gene: TRBJ1-1; V gene: TRBV20-1; clone size: many; D gene: -; CDR3 DNA: TGCAGTGCTAGAGAGAGTGGCACTGAAGCTTTCTTT; CDR3 protein: CSARESGTEAFF
J gene: TRBJ1-6; V gene: TRBV11-2; clone size: -; D gene: -; CDR3 DNA: TGTGCCAGCAGCTGGAGGAATTCACCCCTCCACTTT; CDR3 protein: CASSWRNSPLHF
J gene: TRBJ1-2; V gene: TRBV12-3/TRBV12-4; clone size: many; D gene: -; CDR3 DNA: TGTGCCAGCAGTTTCACAGGGACCTATGGCTACACCTTC; CDR3 protein: CASSFTGTYGYTF
J gene: TRBJ2-3; V gene: TRBV6-6; clone size: -; D gene: -; CDR3 DNA: TGTGCCAGCAGTTACCTAGGTCTGGATACGCAGTATTTT; CDR3 protein: CASSYLGLDTQYF
J gene: TRBJ1-5; V gene: TRBV7-9; clone size: many; D gene: -; CDR3 DNA: TGTGCCAGCAGCTCGAACACAGGGCAGCCCCAGCATTTT; CDR3 protein: CASSSNTGQPQHF
J gene: TRBJ2-6; V gene: TRBV12-3/TRBV12-4; clone size: -; D gene: -; CDR3 DNA: TGTGCCAGCAGTTTCCTACAGGGGGCCAACGTCCTGACTTTC; CDR3 protein: CASSFLQGANVLTF
J gene: TRBJ1-2; V gene: TRBV7-2; clone size: many; D gene: -; CDR3 DNA: TGTGCCAGCAGCTTAGCGGCGGGGAAGGCTACTATCGGCTACACCTTC; CDR3 protein: CASSLAAGKATIGYTF
J gene: TRBJ2-1; V gene: TRBV28; clone size: many; D gene: -; CDR3 DNA: TGTGCCAGCATAGGATCTAGATTTTTCGATGAGCAGTTCTTC; CDR3 protein: CASIGSRFFDEQFF
J gene: TRBJ2-7; V gene: TRBV5-1; clone size: many; D gene: TRBD2; CDR3 DNA: TGCGCCAGCAGCCTGCCCTGGGAGGGGCTCTACGAGCAGTACTTC; CDR3 protein: CASSLPWEGLYEQYF
J gene: TRBJ2-1; V gene: TRBV7-9; clone size: -; D gene: -; CDR3 DNA: TGTGCCAGCAGCCTCACGGGGACACATTACTACAATGAGCAGTTCTTC; CDR3 protein: CASSLTGTHYYNEQFF
J gene: TRBJ1-6; V gene: TRBV20-1; clone size: many; D gene: -; CDR3 DNA: TGCAGTGCTAGGTCCGATCCCAATTCACCCCTCCACTTT; CDR3 protein: CSARSDPNSPLHF
J gene: TRBJ2-7; V gene: TRBV4-3; clone size: many; D gene: -; CDR3 DNA: TGCGCCAGCAGCCAAGTTGGTAGCTACGAGCAGTACTTC; CDR3 protein: CASSQVGSYEQYF